These 29 T cell receptor beta chains were sequenced from one sample in a study of blood T cell repertoires in COVID-19. The assay was immunoSEQ multiplex PCR, and TCRdb's table has in-frame clones only and misses some. The sample carries 230,000 or so clones, under 90% recorded once. The sample taken for sequencing was peripheral blood. The source is a man younger than 45 with active or convalescent COVID-19.

The V gene is TRBV2, the J gene TRBJ1-4, with TRBD1 matching 7 bases. The ends lost 9 bases at V and 2 bases at J; junction bases unmatched: 3. CDR3 length: 13 amino acids. From germline, CDR1 is SNHLY and CDR2 FYNNEI. CDR3 nucleotides: TGTGCCAGTCGGGGACAGACTAATGAAAAACTGTTTTTT. This translates into CASRGQTNEKLFF.

V gene TRBV3-1 (or the pseudogene TRBV3-2) combines with J gene TRBJ2-2, with a possible D match to TRBD2 (6 bases). Trimming removed 3 bases from V and 6 bases from J, with 14 bases in between. There are 15 residues in the CDR3. Germline V lookup: CDR1 LGHDT, CDR2 YNNKEL (reference sequence). CDR3 sequence reads: CASSQGGTMAGELFF. CDR3 nucleotide sequence: TGTGCCAGCAGCCAGGGAGGAACGATGGCCGGGGAGCTGTTTTTT.

This sequence joins TRBV28 and TRBJ1-4; TRBD1 agrees at 9 bases. Germline trimming cut 6 bases from V and 8 bases from J; bases unmatched to any gene: 10. This CDR3 is built from 15 residues. Germline-derived CDR1 and CDR2 are MDHEN and SYDVKM. CDR3 residues: CASSRPDRGGEKLFF. CDR3 sequence (DNA): TGTGCCAGCAGCCGGCCGGACAGGGGAGGCGAAAAACTGTTTTTT.

This clone was seen just once. The chain carries TRBV15 and TRBJ1-1; D not certain. The germline V and J ends were trimmed by 7 bases and 2 bases, with 5 bases remaining between them. The length of the CDR3 is 11 residues. Germline V gene sequence: CDR1 LNHNV, CDR2 YYDKDF (reference sequence). The CDR3: CATTTNTEAFF. CDR3 sequence (DNA): TGTGCCACCACCACAAACACTGAAGCTTTCTTT.

This clone was detected once. The genes are TRBV7-7 and TRBJ1-1, with unresolved D. V lost 5 bases and J 0 bases, leaving 7 bases between the germline ends. The CDR3 contains 13 residues. Germline values: CDR1 SSHAT, CDR2 FNYEAQ (reference sequence). The CDR3 sequence is CASSPRLNTEAFF. DNA for the CDR3: TGTGCCAGCAGCCCCCGGTTGAACACTGAAGCTTTCTTT.

This clone was counted only a few times. The rearrangement joins TRBV7-2 to TRBJ1-6; TRBD1 aligns across 7 bases. Unmatched junction bases numbered 7, after V lost 2 bases and J lost 0 bases. Germline values: CDR1 SGHTA, CDR2 FQGNSA. This CDR3 region has 18 residues. CDR3 sequence: CASSLRDSTSSYNSPLHF. The CDR3 DNA is TGTGCCAGCAGCTTAAGGGACAGCACGAGCTCCTATAATTCACCCCTCCACTTT.

This clone was observed a few times. V usage is TRBV25-1 and J usage is TRBJ2-1, with 8 bases lining up with TRBD2. Per the germline V gene, CDR1 is MGHDK and CDR2 is SYGVNS. After removal of 6 bases from V and 9 bases from J, the junction contained 7 bases not matched to a gene. This CDR3 region has 13 residues. CDR3 sequence (DNA): TGTGCCAGCAGGCCTCCGGGACTAGGTGAGCAGTTCTTC. This gives the protein CASRPPGLGEQFF.

The genes are TRBV5-1 and TRBJ1-5, with a possible D match to TRBD1 (5 bases). The ends were cut back, 1 base at V and 7 bases at J, with 12 bases in the middle. CDR1 and CDR2 from the germline V gene are SGHRS and YFSETQ. The CDR3 consists of 14 residues. Here the CDR3 DNA reads TGCGCCAGCAGCTTGACGGGGGTGGGGCAGCCCCAGCATTTT. Its translation is CASSLTGVGQPQHF.

The chain recombines TRBV18 with TRBJ1-4; a weak D match, TRBD1 (6 bases). The ends were cut back, 4 bases at V and 8 bases at J, with 14 bases in the middle. CDR1 is KGHSH, CDR2 LQKENI, per germline. CDR3 length: 14 amino acids. CDR3 sequence reads: CASSLGQSPEKLFF. The CDR3 nucleotides read TGTGCCAGCTCACTAGGACAGAGTCCCGAAAAACTGTTTTTT.

V gene TRBV27 combines with J gene TRBJ2-7, with no clear D. V was clipped by 0 bases and J by 5 bases, with 11 bases between them. CDR1 is MNHEY and CDR2 is SMNVEV in the germline V gene (reference sequence). This CDR3 is 14 amino acids long. The CDR3 DNA is TGTGCCAGCAGTTTATCGACGGGTGTTGACGAGCAGTACTTC. Its protein is CASSLSTGVDEQYF.

This clone is a singleton in its sample. This chain links TRBV23-1 with TRBJ1-2; TRBD1 matches at 8 bases. TRBV23-1 is designated an ORF whose function remains uncertain. The CDR3 contains 14 residues. The trim removed 5 bases at V and 4 bases at J, leaving 6 bases unmatched. The CDR3 DNA reads TGCGCCAGCAGTAAGGGACAGGCGATCTATGGCTACACCTTC. Its translation is CASSKGQAIYGYTF.

CDR3: CASSPATAGYEQYF. The DNA for the CDR3 is TGTGCCAGTAGTCCCGCGACAGCGGGCTACGAGCAGTACTTC. The chain combines TRBV19 with TRBJ2-7; D is possibly TRBD2 (6 bases). The V gene's germline CDR1 is LNHDA and CDR2 SQIVND (reference sequence). Trimming pared 5 bases from V and 3 bases from J, leaving 14 bases between. This CDR3 region has 14 residues. Combining the CDR3 with reference TRBV19 and TRBJ2-7 gives the whole variable domain DGGITQSPKYLFRKEGQNVTLSCEQNLNHDAMYWYRQDPGQGLRLIYYSQIVNDFQKGDIAEGYSVSREKKESFPLTVTSAQKNPTAFYLCASSPATAGYEQYFGPGTRLTVT.

This clone was seen a handful of times. The chain combines TRBV6-6 with TRBJ2-7; D call uncertain. The CDR3 has 11 residues. In germline, CDR1 is MNHNY, CDR2 SVGAGI (reference sequence). The V end was cut by 7 bases, the J end by 3 bases, with 7 bases between. The CDR3 DNA reads TGTGCCAGCACCGACAACTACGAGCAGTACTTC. Protein sequence: CASTDNYEQYF.

The chain couples TRBV28 to TRBJ2-4, with D possibly being TRBD2 (6 bases). This CDR3 is 15 amino acids long. Germline V lookup: CDR1 MDHEN, CDR2 SYDVKM. V was cut by 6 bases and J by 5 bases, with 17 bases left in between. The CDR3 spells CASSHSGGAENIQYF. The CDR3 DNA is TGTGCCAGCAGCCATTCGGGCGGGGCGGAAAACATTCAGTACTTC.

The chain has TRBV7-8 and TRBJ2-5; 12 nucleotides line up with TRBD2. This CDR3 contains 16 residues. With V trimmed by 5 bases and J by 3 bases, 7 bases remained unmatched. The germline V gene has CDR1 SGHVS and CDR2 FQNEAQ. The CDR3 bases are TGTGCCAGCAGCCCCCGACTAGCGGGGGAGAAAGAGACCCAGTACTTC. Its protein product is CASSPRLAGEKETQYF.

A single count supports this clone. CDR3 sequence: CASSPPGLINQPQHF. CDR3 DNA: TGTGCCAGCAGCCCCCCGGGACTGATTAATCAGCCCCAGCATTTT. The gene calls are TRBV4-2 and TRBJ1-5; tentative D call: TRBD1 (5 bases). The CDR3 extends over 15 amino acids. V lost 4 bases and J lost 4, with 14 bases in between. Looked up from germline, CDR1 is LGHNA and CDR2 is YNFKEQ.

V usage is TRBV5-5 and J usage is TRBJ2-7, with D possibly matching TRBD1 (5 bases). The CDR3 is made up of 15 amino acids. Germline V gene sequence: CDR1 SGHKS, CDR2 YYEKEE (reference sequence). Trimming removed 6 bases from V and 1 base from J, with 17 bases in between. The CDR3 region is CASTPHGAGSYEQYF. CDR3 sequence (DNA): TGTGCCAGCACCCCCCATGGGGCAGGATCCTACGAGCAGTACTTC.

The chain is built from TRBV5-4 and TRBJ1-6; unclear D gene. The CDR3 is 15 amino acids. The V gene's germline CDR1 is SGHNT and CDR2 YYREEE (reference sequence). V lost 0 bases, J lost 0 bases, and 4 bases lay in between. Written as DNA, the CDR3 is TGTGCCAGCAGCTTGGACAGCTCCTATAATTCACCCCTCCACTTT. As protein: CASSLDSSYNSPLHF.

The V and J genes are TRBV3-1 (or the pseudogene TRBV3-2) and TRBJ1-5, with 9 bases lining up with TRBD1. V was pared by 3 bases and J by 3 bases, with 6 bases of the junction left unmatched. The CDR3 has 16 residues. Germline lookup yields CDR1 LGHDT and CDR2 YNNKEL (reference sequence). The CDR3 protein is CASSQTGTGLNQPQHF. In DNA, the CDR3 is TGTGCCAGCAGCCAGACCGGGACAGGGCTCAATCAGCCCCAGCATTTT.

Comment on this clone: Other DNA sequences in the same sample also yield this CDR3. The chain uses TRBV7-9 and TRBJ2-7; TRBD1 might be the D (5 bases). Trimming cost V 6 bases and J 2 bases, with 8 bases left between them. CDR3 size: 12 residues. Germline CDR1 and CDR2: SEHNR and FQNEAQ (reference sequence). DNA for the CDR3: TGTGCCAGCAGTTCAGGGACCTACGAGCAGTACTTC. It encodes CASSSGTYEQYF.

The V call is TRBV6-2 or TRBV6-3, the J call TRBJ1-5; perhaps TRBD1 as D (5 bases). This CDR3 has 14 residues. Trimming stripped 5 bases from V and 3 bases from J, with 11 bases between. CDR1 and CDR2 from the germline V gene are MNHEY and SVGEGT. The CDR3 reads CASSLTGANQPQHF. The CDR3 region has the DNA TGTGCCAGCAGTCTCACAGGCGCCAATCAGCCCCAGCATTTT.

This rearrangement joins TRBV11-2 to TRBJ2-2, with TRBD2 identical over 9 bases. Per germline, CDR1 SGHAT and CDR2 FQNNGV. Unmatched junction bases numbered 5, after V lost 0 bases and J lost 6 bases. The CDR3 extends over 16 amino acids. CDR3 protein: CASSLERGGRAGELFF. CDR3 DNA sequence: TGTGCCAGCAGCTTAGAGCGGGGGGGCCGGGCCGGGGAGCTGTTTTTT.

J is TRBJ2-5 and V is TRBV19; D may be TRBD1 (5 bases). Trimming shortened V by 3 bases and J by 2 bases, and 7 bases separated the two germline ends. This CDR3 is 13 amino acids long. The germline gives CDR1 LNHDA, CDR2 SQIVND (reference sequence). The CDR3 bases are TGTGCCAGTAGTATGGCAGGGCAAGAGACCCAGTACTTC. Translated: CASSMAGQETQYF.

The rearrangement links TRBV4-1 to TRBJ1-1, with 7 bases lining up with TRBD1. With V trimmed by 1 base and J by 1 base, 3 bases remained unmatched. This CDR3 region has 15 residues. CDR1 MGHRA and CDR2 YSYEKL come from the germline V gene. CDR3: CASSQARQGNTEAFF. The CDR3 coding sequence is TGCGCCAGCAGCCAAGCGAGACAGGGGAACACTGAAGCTTTCTTT.

The chain joins TRBV4-1 to TRBJ1-5; no reliable D call. Germline values: CDR1 MGHRA, CDR2 YSYEKL. The V end was cut by 4 bases, the J end by 0 bases, with 10 bases between. This CDR3 contains 15 residues. The CDR3 reads CASSPRQNSNQPQHF. The CDR3 DNA is TGCGCCAGCAGCCCGCGGCAGAATAGCAATCAGCCCCAGCATTTT.

The chain employs TRBV5-5 and TRBJ1-1; D is undetermined. The V end lost 4 bases, the J end lost 0 bases, and 7 bases lay between the germline ends. The CDR3 is made up of 13 amino acids. Germline CDR1 is SGHKS and CDR2 is YYEKEE (reference sequence). The CDR3 loop is CASSPQVNTEAFF. DNA for the CDR3: TGTGCCAGCAGCCCCCAGGTGAACACTGAAGCTTTCTTT.

The chain recombines TRBV6-1 with TRBJ2-1; 8 positions agree with TRBD2. Trimming removed 2 bases from V and 10 bases from J; junction bases left unmatched: 16. The germline gives CDR1 MNHNS, CDR2 SASEGT. The CDR3 length is 17 residues. This CDR3 reads CASSEYPDGREGEEQFF. The CDR3 nucleotides are TGTGCCAGCAGTGAATACCCAGACGGGAGGGAGGGAGAGGAGCAGTTCTTC.

J is TRBJ2-2 and V is TRBV7-9, with a weak D call TRBD2 (5 bases). Germline V CDR1 and CDR2: SEHNR, FQNEAQ (reference sequence). The ends were cut back, 7 bases at V and 7 bases at J, with 10 bases in the middle. The CDR3 consists of 12 residues. The CDR3 sequence: CASTGLRGELFF. For the CDR3, the DNA is TGTGCCAGCACCGGACTGCGCGGGGAGCTGTTTTTT. Full variable domain (outside the CDR3, taken from reference TRBV7-9 and TRBJ2-2): DTGVSQNPRHKITKRGQNVTFRCDPISEHNRLYWYRQTLGQGPEFLTYFQNEAQLEKSRLLSDRFSAERPKGSFSTLEIQRTEQGDSAMYLCASTGLRGELFFGEGSRLTVL.

The chain links TRBV15 to TRBJ2-1; 14 bases are shared with TRBD2. CDR1 and CDR2 from the germline V gene are LNHNV and YYDKDF (reference sequence). Germline trimming cut 2 bases from V and 0 bases from J; bases unmatched to any gene: 9. There are 20 residues in the CDR3. The CDR3 here is CATSRTRLAGGSGSYNEQFF. The DNA for the CDR3 is TGTGCCACCAGCAGAACTAGACTAGCGGGAGGGAGTGGCTCCTACAATGAGCAGTTCTTC.